This T cell receptor beta chain was identified during a study of T cell responses to AZD1222 COVID-19 vaccine (dated by TCRdb to the early 2020s). With respect to the entire study: A total of more than 230 trial participants underwent TCR sequencing, of whom some 210 received two doses of AZD1222 and roughly 25 received two doses of the MenACWY control vaccine. Enrollment into the trials was organized by age into subgroups of 18-55, 56-69 and 70-plus years, and those subgroups contained about 150, 27 and 61 TCR-sequenced participants, respectively.

The CDR3 measures 17 amino acids from cysteine to phenylalanine. This entry keeps only the CDR3 DNA: 51 bases, framed from base 1. From a lookup of the germline V gene, CDR1 and CDR2 are MDHEN and SYDVKM. Here V drops 4 bases and J drops 7 bases, and the junction holds 16 bases not matched to any gene. In light of the paper, this sample's time point label describes: about 28 days (+/-7) after the second vaccine dose. AZD1222 recipients given second doses at about 4 weeks or at about 12 weeks were pooled, since spike-specific TCR depth and breadth were not found to differ between the two schedules. Vaccinee samples were obtained from the UK trials COV001 and COV002, which included a single-blind randomized controlled phase 2/3 trial of AZD1222 (ChAdOx1 nCoV-19) in healthy adults. Trial participant PBMC samples were collected at day 0 and day 28 after the second dose for TCRbeta chain sequencing. The CDR3 regions of human TCRbeta chains were analyzed by immunosequencing. In the original analysis: Repertoire TCRs were matched against a reference library of SARS-CoV-2-specific TCRs generated with the MIRA antigen-specificity platform. Breadth was defined as the fraction of unique TCRs that were SARS-CoV-2-associated. Depth was defined as the fraction of total T cells that were SARS-CoV-2-associated. Each spike-specific TCR was assigned to its reactive spike region and to a CD4 or CD8 class using the MIRA data. Log10-transformed breadth and depth values were compared by one-way ANOVA with Sidak's multiple comparisons tests. The table was pulled from immuneACCESS by TCRdb, which kept in-frame rearrangements only. Such tables lose some clones; where checked, under half of the loss comes from unresolved V genes, and the rest has no known cause. V, J and clone size derive from that table, while D and trimming were established from the DNA sequence. This sample lists about 180,000 clones; roughly 91% were detected once. The ten most abundant clones make up less than 2.5% of the sample.

This clone has just one count. Its antigen remains unidentified. The input lacks base qualities; no much larger clone sits a single base away. The paper's findings and limits, for the study overall: Most participants were white British and females outnumbered males, and the authors suggested that clonal diversity may have been underestimated. After two AZD1222 doses, both the breadth and the depth of spike-specific TCRs were significantly higher than at day 0 and than in MenACWY recipients. Only five or six AZD1222 recipients were SARS-CoV-2 seropositive at baseline, limiting conclusions about previously exposed vaccinees. Because no day 14 peak-response samples were available, repertoires were characterized only after the peak T cell response. Epitopes outside the regions mutated in the B.1.351 and B.1.1.7 variants were reportedly recognized by nearly half of the unique spike-specific TCRs. In the small 56-69-year group, the increase in depth fell short of significance, most likely because of low power. Vaccine-associated CD4 TCRs spanned the whole spike protein, with dominant responses in regions 160-218 and 743-854.

The sample was peripheral blood, taken 28 days after the second AZD1222 dose. The rearranged chain carries TRBV28 and TRBJ1-2; 9 central bases correspond to TRBD1. The receptor was isolated from an adult who received the AZD1222 COVID-19 vaccine. The bases are TGTGCCAGCAGTTCGGGTACGGGACAGGGAATTATCGTTGGCTACACCTTC. This encodes CASSSGTGQGIIVGYTF.